This T cell receptor (beta chain) was observed in a study of blood T cell repertoires in COVID-19. The wider study: The cDNA or gDNA used as material had been derived from T cells, B-cell-depleted T cells, or PBMCs.

This CDR3 is built from 15 residues. V trimming: 6 bases; J trimming: 5 bases; junction bases outside the gene matches: 12. Germline loops: CDR1 MGHRA, CDR2 YSYEKL. Per the original data handling: Estimation of nucleated cell counts was performed using reference gene primer amplification. Data came from immunoSEQ multiplex PCR; TCRdb stores just in-frame clones and leaves some out. The V and J calls and clone size were taken over from that table, and D and trimming were inferred from the DNA. The sample shows about 200,000 clones, 82% of them seen only once. Cohorts were determined from participant-reported clinical history. What the recovered Cohort 3 donors had was two negative PCRs, clearance, or symptom resolution.

The sequencing sample was made of PBMCs or T cells enriched from blood (not recorded which). This TCR came from a man in his forties or fifties who had recovered from COVID-19. The J gene is TRBJ2-7, the V gene TRBV4-1; 8 bases map to TRBD1. CDR3 DNA sequence: TGCGCCAGCAGTACACGACAGGGGCGTGAGCACGAGCAGTACTTC. Residues: CASSTRQGREHEQYF.